A selection of T cell receptor beta chains follows, all from one sample in a study of blood T cell repertoires in COVID-19. TCRdb's copy holds only in-frame clones and misses some; the assay was immunoSEQ multiplex PCR. Of some 390,000 clones detected, 80% to 90% appear once; the ten largest clones hold 2.3%. Material: peripheral blood. The origin of the receptors is an older woman with COVID-19, enrolled during active disease. The CDR3 runs from the conserved cysteine through the conserved F or W. Each record gives: clone size, J gene, V gene, D gene, CDR3 DNA, CDR3 protein. D genes are given only for firm matches. The size entry is marked missing in some rows and otherwise reads once, few, many or a size class.

clone_size: .; j_call: TRBJ1-5; v_call: TRBV12-3/TRBV12-4; d_call: .; cdr3_nt: TGTGCCAGCAGCCGGTATAGCAATCAGCCCCAGCATTTT; cdr3_aa: CASSRYSNQPQHF
clone_size: .; j_call: TRBJ1-3; v_call: TRBV7-2; d_call: .; cdr3_nt: TGTGCCAGCAGCCGGACAGCGTCCCTGCCAAACACCATATATTTT; cdr3_aa: CASSRTASLPNTIYF
clone_size: .; j_call: TRBJ1-2; v_call: TRBV19; d_call: TRBD1; cdr3_nt: TGTGCCAGTAGTACCCCCGGGACAGCCTATGGCTACACCTTC; cdr3_aa: CASSTPGTAYGYTF
clone_size: .; j_call: TRBJ1-2; v_call: TRBV10-1; d_call: .; cdr3_nt: TGCGCCAGCAGTGCCGCAGCGGACTATGGCTACACCTTC; cdr3_aa: CASSAAADYGYTF
clone_size: few; j_call: TRBJ2-3; v_call: TRBV7-3; d_call: TRBD2; cdr3_nt: TGTGCCAGCAGCGCAGTGGGTACTAGCGGGGCAGATACGCAGTATTTT; cdr3_aa: CASSAVGTSGADTQYF
clone_size: .; j_call: TRBJ2-3; v_call: TRBV14; d_call: .; cdr3_nt: TGTGCCAGCAGCCAAGCGGGGGTTAGTCATACGCAGTATTTT; cdr3_aa: CASSQAGVSHTQYF
clone_size: .; j_call: TRBJ2-7; v_call: TRBV29-1; d_call: .; cdr3_nt: TGCAGCGTTGCTTCTCCAGGGGCCTTCGAGCAGTACTTC; cdr3_aa: CSVASPGAFEQYF
clone_size: .; j_call: TRBJ2-3; v_call: TRBV7-8; d_call: TRBD2; cdr3_nt: TGTGCCAGCAGCGCCCAACTAGCGGGGGGTAATACGCAGTATTTT; cdr3_aa: CASSAQLAGGNTQYF
clone_size: .; j_call: TRBJ2-5; v_call: TRBV9; d_call: TRBD2; cdr3_nt: TGTGCCAGCAGCTGGGGACTAGCACAAGAGACCCAGTACTTC; cdr3_aa: CASSWGLAQETQYF
clone_size: .; j_call: TRBJ2-2; v_call: TRBV19; d_call: .; cdr3_nt: TGTGCCAGTAGTATGTCGGGGGAAATCACCGGGGAGCTGTTTTTT; cdr3_aa: CASSMSGEITGELFF
clone_size: .; j_call: TRBJ2-5; v_call: TRBV24-1; d_call: .; cdr3_nt: TGTGCCACCAGTGATGGGGCCACGGAGACCCAGTACTTC; cdr3_aa: CATSDGATETQYF
clone_size: .; j_call: TRBJ1-1; v_call: TRBV29-1; d_call: TRBD1; cdr3_nt: TGCAGCACTTCGGATTTCGACAGGGGCACTGAAGCTTTCTTT; cdr3_aa: CSTSDFDRGTEAFF
clone_size: .; j_call: TRBJ2-7; v_call: TRBV5-8; d_call: TRBD2; cdr3_nt: TGTGCCAGCAGCGCACTCGGGGGGTACGAGCAGTACTTC; cdr3_aa: CASSALGGYEQYF
clone_size: .; j_call: TRBJ2-1; v_call: TRBV29-1; d_call: .; cdr3_nt: TGCAGCGGTGACTTCGGGACAAAAAAGTTCTTC; cdr3_aa: CSGDFGTKKFF
clone_size: .; j_call: TRBJ2-3; v_call: TRBV5-1; d_call: TRBD2; cdr3_nt: TGCGCCAGCAGCTTACTAGCGGGGAACAAAGATACGCAGTATTTT; cdr3_aa: CASSLLAGNKDTQYF
clone_size: .; j_call: TRBJ2-1; v_call: TRBV6-5; d_call: TRBD1; cdr3_nt: TGTGCCAGCACCATCGGACAGGGGGCGAGATTTGAGCAGTTCTTC; cdr3_aa: CASTIGQGARFEQFF
clone_size: .; j_call: TRBJ2-5; v_call: TRBV29-1; d_call: TRBD1; cdr3_nt: TGCAGCGTCACTCAGGGGGCCCAAGAGACCCAGTACTTC; cdr3_aa: CSVTQGAQETQYF
clone_size: .; j_call: TRBJ2-3; v_call: TRBV10-2; d_call: TRBD2; cdr3_nt: TGCGCCAGCAGTGAGTCTCGGGGGGTCCGCCCAGATACGCAGTATTTT; cdr3_aa: CASSESRGVRPDTQYF
clone_size: .; j_call: TRBJ2-7; v_call: TRBV7-2; d_call: .; cdr3_nt: TGTGCCAGCAGCCCAGGTGGCAAGGTGGACGAGCAGTACTTC; cdr3_aa: CASSPGGKVDEQYF
clone_size: .; j_call: TRBJ1-5; v_call: TRBV7-9; d_call: .; cdr3_nt: TGTGCCAGCAGCTCGTTCGGTTCGAGCAATCAGCCCCAGCATTTT; cdr3_aa: CASSSFGSSNQPQHF
clone_size: .; j_call: TRBJ1-1; v_call: TRBV5-1; d_call: TRBD1; cdr3_nt: TGCGCCAGCAGGGGACAGCAGAACACTGAAGCTTTCTTT; cdr3_aa: CASRGQQNTEAFF
clone_size: .; j_call: TRBJ1-5; v_call: TRBV6-5; d_call: .; cdr3_nt: TGTGCCAGCAGTTACCCGCAGGGGAGCAATCAGCCCCAGCATTTT; cdr3_aa: CASSYPQGSNQPQHF
clone_size: once; j_call: TRBJ1-5; v_call: TRBV12-3/TRBV12-4; d_call: .; cdr3_nt: TGTGCCAGCAGCTCCTTAAATTTCCCCCAGCATTTT; cdr3_aa: CASSSLNFPQHF
clone_size: .; j_call: TRBJ2-7; v_call: TRBV7-2; d_call: .; cdr3_nt: TGTGCCAGCAGCCCTACGCGGGGGCTGACCTACGAGCAGTACTTC; cdr3_aa: CASSPTRGLTYEQYF
clone_size: .; j_call: TRBJ1-2; v_call: TRBV5-6; d_call: .; cdr3_nt: TGTGCCAGCAGCTTGGACAGGACTAACTATGGCTACACCTTC; cdr3_aa: CASSLDRTNYGYTF
clone_size: .; j_call: TRBJ2-5; v_call: TRBV6-6; d_call: TRBD1; cdr3_nt: TGTGCCAGCAGTTACTCGACAGGGCTGGAGACCCAGTACTTC; cdr3_aa: CASSYSTGLETQYF
clone_size: many; j_call: TRBJ2-7; v_call: TRBV9; d_call: TRBD1; cdr3_nt: TGTGCCAGCAGCCCCCGGGACAGGTCCTACGAGCAGTACTTC; cdr3_aa: CASSPRDRSYEQYF
clone_size: .; j_call: TRBJ1-4; v_call: TRBV5-5; d_call: .; cdr3_nt: TGTGCCAGCAGCTTTGGCAGCGGAAGGGAAAAACTGTTTTTT; cdr3_aa: CASSFGSGREKLFF
clone_size: .; j_call: TRBJ1-2; v_call: TRBV6-6; d_call: .; cdr3_nt: TGTGCCAGCAGTTACTCGACGGGGGTCGGCTACACCTTC; cdr3_aa: CASSYSTGVGYTF
clone_size: .; j_call: TRBJ2-4; v_call: TRBV24-1; d_call: .; cdr3_nt: TGTGCCACCAGTGACTCCACAGGGGGAGGGATTCAGTACTTC; cdr3_aa: CATSDSTGGGIQYF
clone_size: .; j_call: TRBJ2-1; v_call: TRBV4-2; d_call: TRBD2; cdr3_nt: TGTGCCAGCAGCCCGAAACCGGGGGGGCTCAATGAGCAGTTCTTC; cdr3_aa: CASSPKPGGLNEQFF
clone_size: .; j_call: TRBJ1-1; v_call: TRBV7-3; d_call: TRBD1; cdr3_nt: TGTGCCAGCAGCCCACAGGGGACCTTAGCGAACACTGAAGCTTTCTTT; cdr3_aa: CASSPQGTLANTEAFF
clone_size: .; j_call: TRBJ1-2; v_call: TRBV24-1; d_call: TRBD1; cdr3_nt: TGTGCCACCAGTGAGGGGACAGAGAACTATGGCTACACCTTC; cdr3_aa: CATSEGTENYGYTF
clone_size: .; j_call: TRBJ2-3; v_call: TRBV12-3/TRBV12-4; d_call: .; cdr3_nt: TGTGCCAGCCGGGGGGCGGGAGATACGCAGTATTTT; cdr3_aa: CASRGAGDTQYF
clone_size: .; j_call: TRBJ1-1; v_call: TRBV6-5; d_call: TRBD1; cdr3_nt: TGTGCCAGCCTGGGACAGGGACCCTACACTGAAGCTTTCTTT; cdr3_aa: CASLGQGPYTEAFF
clone_size: .; j_call: TRBJ1-1; v_call: TRBV2; d_call: .; cdr3_nt: TGTGCCAGCAGTAACAAAATGAACACTGAAGCTTTCTTT; cdr3_aa: CASSNKMNTEAFF
clone_size: .; j_call: TRBJ1-3; v_call: TRBV28; d_call: .; cdr3_nt: TGTGCCAGCGACTCAGTAAGGGGGAATCTAGGTGGAAACACCATATATTTT; cdr3_aa: CASDSVRGNLGGNTIYF